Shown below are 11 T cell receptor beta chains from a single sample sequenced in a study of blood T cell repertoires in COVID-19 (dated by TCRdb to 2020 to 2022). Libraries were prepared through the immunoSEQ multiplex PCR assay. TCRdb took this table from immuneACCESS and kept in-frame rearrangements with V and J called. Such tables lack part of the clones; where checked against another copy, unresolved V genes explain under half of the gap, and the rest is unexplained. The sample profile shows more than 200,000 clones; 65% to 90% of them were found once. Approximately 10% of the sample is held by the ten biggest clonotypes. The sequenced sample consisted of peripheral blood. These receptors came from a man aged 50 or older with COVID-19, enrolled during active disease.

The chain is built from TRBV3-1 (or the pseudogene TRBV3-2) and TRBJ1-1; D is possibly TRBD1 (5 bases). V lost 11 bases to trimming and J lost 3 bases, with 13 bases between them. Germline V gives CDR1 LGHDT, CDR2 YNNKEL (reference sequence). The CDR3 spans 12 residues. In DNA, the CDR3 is TGTGCCGTGGCCGGGGGGGACACTGAAGCTTTCTTT. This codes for CAVAGGDTEAFF.

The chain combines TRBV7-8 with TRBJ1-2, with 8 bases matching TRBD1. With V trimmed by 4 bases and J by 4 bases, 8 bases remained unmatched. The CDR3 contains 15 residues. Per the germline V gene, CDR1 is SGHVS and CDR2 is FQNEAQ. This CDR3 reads CASSSRRGLPYGYTF. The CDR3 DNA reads TGTGCCAGCAGCTCCCGCAGGGGGCTCCCCTATGGCTACACCTTC.

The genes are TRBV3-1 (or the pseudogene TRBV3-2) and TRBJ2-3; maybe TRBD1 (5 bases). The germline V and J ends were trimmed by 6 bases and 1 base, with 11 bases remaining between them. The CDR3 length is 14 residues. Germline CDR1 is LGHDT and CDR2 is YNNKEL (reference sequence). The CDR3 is CASRGEEGTDTQYF. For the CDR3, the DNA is TGTGCCAGCAGAGGGGAAGAGGGCACAGATACGCAGTATTTT.

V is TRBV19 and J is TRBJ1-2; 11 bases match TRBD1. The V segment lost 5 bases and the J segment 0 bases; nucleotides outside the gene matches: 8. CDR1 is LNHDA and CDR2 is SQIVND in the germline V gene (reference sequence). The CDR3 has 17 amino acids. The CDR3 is CASSHRGQGASNYGYTF. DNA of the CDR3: TGTGCCAGTAGTCATCGCGGACAGGGGGCTTCTAACTATGGCTACACCTTC.

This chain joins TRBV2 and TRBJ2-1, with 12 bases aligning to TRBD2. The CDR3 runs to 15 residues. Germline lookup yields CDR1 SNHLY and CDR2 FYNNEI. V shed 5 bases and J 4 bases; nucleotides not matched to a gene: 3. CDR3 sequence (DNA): TGTGCCAGCAGTCCTAGCGGGAGGGGTTACAATGAGCAGTTCTTC. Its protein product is CASSPSGRGYNEQFF.

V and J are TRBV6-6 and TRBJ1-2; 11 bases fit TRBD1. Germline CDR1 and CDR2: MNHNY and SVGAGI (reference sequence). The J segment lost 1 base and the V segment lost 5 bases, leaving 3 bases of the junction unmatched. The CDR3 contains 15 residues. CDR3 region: CASSHGTGGNYGYTF. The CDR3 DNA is TGTGCCAGCAGTCATGGGACAGGGGGTAACTATGGCTACACCTTC.

Written as DNA, the CDR3 is TGTGCCAGCAGCTTAGACAGGGGGCCGACCCCCCAGTACTTC. Its translation: CASSLDRGPTPQYF. The chain links TRBV5-5 to TRBJ2-5; TRBD1 matches at 10 bases. The germline V gene has CDR1 SGHKS and CDR2 YYEKEE (reference sequence). The CDR3 spans 14 residues. With V trimmed by 2 bases and J by 9 bases, 7 bases remained unmatched.

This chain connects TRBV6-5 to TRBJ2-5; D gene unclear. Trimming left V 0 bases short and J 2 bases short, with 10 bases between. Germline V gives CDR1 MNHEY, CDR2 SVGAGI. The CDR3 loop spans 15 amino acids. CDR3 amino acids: CASSYSMGRQETQYF. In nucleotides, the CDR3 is TGTGCCAGCAGTTACTCTATGGGCAGGCAAGAGACCCAGTACTTC.

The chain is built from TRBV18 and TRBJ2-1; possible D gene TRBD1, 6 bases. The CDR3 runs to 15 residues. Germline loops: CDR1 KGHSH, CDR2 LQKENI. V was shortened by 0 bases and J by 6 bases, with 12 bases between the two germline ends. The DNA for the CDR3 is TGTGCCAGCTCACCACCCTCAGGGGACCGCAATGAGCAGTTCTTC. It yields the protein CASSPPSGDRNEQFF.

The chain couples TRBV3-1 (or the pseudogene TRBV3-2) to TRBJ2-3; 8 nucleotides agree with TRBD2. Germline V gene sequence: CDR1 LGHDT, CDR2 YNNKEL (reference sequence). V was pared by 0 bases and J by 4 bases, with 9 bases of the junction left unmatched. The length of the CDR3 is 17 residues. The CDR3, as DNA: TGTGCCAGCAGCCAAGACATCCCGGGAGGGCCTTCAGATACGCAGTATTTT. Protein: CASSQDIPGGPSDTQYF.

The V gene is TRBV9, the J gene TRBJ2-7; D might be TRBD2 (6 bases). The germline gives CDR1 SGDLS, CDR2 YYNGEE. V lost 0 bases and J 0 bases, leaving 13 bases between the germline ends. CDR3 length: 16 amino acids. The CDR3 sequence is CASSVVGRLSSYEQYF. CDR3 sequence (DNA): TGTGCCAGCAGCGTAGTAGGGAGGTTAAGCTCCTACGAGCAGTACTTC. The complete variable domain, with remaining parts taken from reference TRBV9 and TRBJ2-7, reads DSGVTQTPKHLITATGQRVTLRCSPRSGDLSVYWYQQSLDQGLQFLIQYYNGEERAKGNILERFSAQQFPDLHSELNLSSLELGDSALYFCASSVVGRLSSYEQYFGPGTRLTVT.